What follows describes a single T cell receptor (beta chain). Participant reports of clinical history set cohort assignment. This entry comes from a study of blood T cell repertoires in COVID-19. For the study at large: Donors in the United States, Italy and Spain gave samples during acute or convalescent COVID-19. Sources were T cells, B-cell-depleted T cells, or PBMCs; the material itself was cDNA or gDNA.

The CDR3 spans 15 residues. V lost 3 bases and J lost 3; bases outside the gene matches: 5. Looked up from germline, CDR1 is MNHEY and CDR2 is SVGAGI. Source study methods: It was from reference gene primer amplification that nucleated cell counts were estimated. Sequencing was performed with immunoSEQ multiplex PCR; in TCRdb, only in-frame clones are kept and a portion is missing. V and J calls and clone size come straight from that table; D and trimming were deduced from the DNA. Among around 130,000 clones listed, around 88% were seen once. The source of this sequence is a woman aged 50 to 65 who had recovered from COVID-19. The J gene is TRBJ1-2, the V gene TRBV6-5; 9 positions agree with TRBD1. Sequenced input: PBMCs or T cells enriched from blood (not recorded which). The DNA for the CDR3 is TGTGCCAGCAGTTATCCGGACAGGGGAGACTATGGCTACACCTTC. As protein: CASSYPDRGDYGYTF.